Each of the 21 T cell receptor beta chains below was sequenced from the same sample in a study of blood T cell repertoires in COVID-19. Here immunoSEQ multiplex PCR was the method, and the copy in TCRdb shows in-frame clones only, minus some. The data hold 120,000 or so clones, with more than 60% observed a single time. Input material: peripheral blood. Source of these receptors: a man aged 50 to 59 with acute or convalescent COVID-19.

CDR3 nucleotide sequence: TGTGCCAGTTCCTCTTTAGAATCGGGGGCCCAGTACTTC. It codes for CASSSLESGAQYF. The rearrangement uses TRBV19 and TRBJ2-5, with a tentative D call TRBD2 (6 bases). The CDR3 has 13 amino acids. Germline values: CDR1 LNHDA, CDR2 SQIVND (reference sequence). V was shortened by 8 bases and J by 9 bases, with 19 bases between the two germline ends.

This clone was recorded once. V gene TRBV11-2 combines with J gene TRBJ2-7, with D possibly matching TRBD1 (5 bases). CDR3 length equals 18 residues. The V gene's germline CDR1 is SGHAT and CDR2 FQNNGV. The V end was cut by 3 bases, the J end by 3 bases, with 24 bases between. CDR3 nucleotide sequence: TGTGCCAGCAGCTTTCCAGGACATAAACCTCCTCATCTCTACGAGCAGTACTTC. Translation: CASSFPGHKPPHLYEQYF.

The DNA for the CDR3 is TGCGCCAGCAGCCGGGACAGGGTCCTGAACACTGAAGCTTTCTTT. This sequence encodes CASSRDRVLNTEAFF. The V gene is TRBV5-1, the J gene TRBJ1-1; 9 positions match TRBD1. V trimming: 4 bases; J trimming: 0 bases; junction bases outside the gene matches: 4. CDR3 length equals 15 residues. Germline V gives CDR1 SGHRS, CDR2 YFSETQ.

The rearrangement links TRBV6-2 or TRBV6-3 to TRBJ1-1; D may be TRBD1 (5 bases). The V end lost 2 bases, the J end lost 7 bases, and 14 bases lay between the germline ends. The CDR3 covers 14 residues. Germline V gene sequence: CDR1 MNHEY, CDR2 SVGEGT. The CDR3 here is CASSYTGQGSEAFF. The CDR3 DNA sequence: TGTGCCAGCAGTTACACAGGTCAGGGTAGTGAAGCTTTCTTT.

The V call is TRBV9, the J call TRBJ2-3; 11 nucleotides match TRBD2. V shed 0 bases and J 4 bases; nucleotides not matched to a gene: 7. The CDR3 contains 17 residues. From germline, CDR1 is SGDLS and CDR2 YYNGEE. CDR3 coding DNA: TGTGCCAGCAGCGTAGATAGCGGGAGGGCCGCCGCAGATACGCAGTATTTT. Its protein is CASSVDSGRAAADTQYF. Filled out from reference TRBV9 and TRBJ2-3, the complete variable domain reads DSGVTQTPKHLITATGQRVTLRCSPRSGDLSVYWYQQSLDQGLQFLIQYYNGEERAKGNILERFSAQQFPDLHSELNLSSLELGDSALYFCASSVDSGRAAADTQYFGPGTRLTVL.

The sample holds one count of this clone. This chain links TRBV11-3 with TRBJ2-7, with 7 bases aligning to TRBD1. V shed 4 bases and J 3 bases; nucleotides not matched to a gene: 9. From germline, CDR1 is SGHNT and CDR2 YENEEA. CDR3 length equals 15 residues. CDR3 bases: TGTGCCAGCAGCTACGGGACAGTGGGGTACTACGAGCAGTACTTC. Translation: CASSYGTVGYYEQYF.

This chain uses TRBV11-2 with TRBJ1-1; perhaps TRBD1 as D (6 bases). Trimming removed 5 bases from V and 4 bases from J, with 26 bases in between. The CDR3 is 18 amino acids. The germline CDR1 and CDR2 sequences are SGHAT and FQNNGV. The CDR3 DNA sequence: TGTGCCAGCAGCCGCCCGGGACTAGCGGGGGGGCGCAGCACTGAAGCTTTCTTT. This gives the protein CASSRPGLAGGRSTEAFF. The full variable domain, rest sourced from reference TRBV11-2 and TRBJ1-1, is EAGVAQSPRYKIIEKRQSVAFWCNPISGHATLYWYQQILGQGPKLLIQFQNNGVVDDSQLPKDRFSAERLKGVDSTLKIQPAKLEDSAVYLCASSRPGLAGGRSTEAFFGQGTRLTVV.

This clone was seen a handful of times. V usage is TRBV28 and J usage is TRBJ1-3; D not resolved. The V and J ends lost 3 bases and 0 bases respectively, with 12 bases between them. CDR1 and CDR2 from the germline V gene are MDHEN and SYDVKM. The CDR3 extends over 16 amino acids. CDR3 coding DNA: TGTGCCAGCAGTTTCCGGGAATTCATCTCTGGAAACACCATATATTTT. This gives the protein CASSFREFISGNTIYF.

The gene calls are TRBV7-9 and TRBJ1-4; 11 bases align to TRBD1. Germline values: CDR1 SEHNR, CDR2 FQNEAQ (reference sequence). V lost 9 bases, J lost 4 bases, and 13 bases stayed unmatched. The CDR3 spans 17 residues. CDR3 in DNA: TGTGCCAGGGGTGGGACAGGGGGTTATCTTGATAATGAAAAACTGTTTTTT. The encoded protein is CARGGTGGYLDNEKLFF. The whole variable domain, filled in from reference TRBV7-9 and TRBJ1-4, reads DTGVSQNPRHKITKRGQNVTFRCDPISEHNRLYWYRQTLGQGPEFLTYFQNEAQLEKSRLLSDRFSAERPKGSFSTLEIQRTEQGDSAMYLCARGGTGGYLDNEKLFFGSGTQLSVL.

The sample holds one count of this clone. The CDR3 protein is CASSRLGLAGFQETQYF. DNA of the CDR3: TGCGCCAGCAGCCGTTTGGGACTAGCGGGGTTCCAAGAGACCCAGTACTTC. The chain has TRBV5-1 and TRBJ2-5; 13 bases fit TRBD2. CDR3 length: 17 residues. Germline CDR1 SGHRS, CDR2 YFSETQ. V gave up 4 bases and J gave up 1 base; unmatched junction bases: 7.

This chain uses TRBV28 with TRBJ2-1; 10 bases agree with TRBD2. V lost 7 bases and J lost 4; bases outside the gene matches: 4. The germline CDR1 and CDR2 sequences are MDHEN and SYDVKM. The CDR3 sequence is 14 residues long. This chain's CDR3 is CASIGAGGYNEQFF. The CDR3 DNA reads TGTGCCAGCATCGGAGCGGGAGGGTACAATGAGCAGTTCTTC.

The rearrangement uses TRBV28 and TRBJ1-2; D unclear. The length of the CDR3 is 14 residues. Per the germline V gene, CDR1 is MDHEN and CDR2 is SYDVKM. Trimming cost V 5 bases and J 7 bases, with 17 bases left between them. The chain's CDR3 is CASSTNTAGGGYTF. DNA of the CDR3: TGTGCCAGCAGTACCAACACAGCGGGAGGTGGCTACACCTTC.

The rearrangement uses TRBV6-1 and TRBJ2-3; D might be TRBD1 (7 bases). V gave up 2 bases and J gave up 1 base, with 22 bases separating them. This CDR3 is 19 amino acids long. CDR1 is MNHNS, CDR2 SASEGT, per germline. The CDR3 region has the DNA TGTGCCAGCAGTGAAAGGAGGGGGCCGGTATTATGGGGCACAGATACGCAGTATTTT. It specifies CASSERRGPVLWGTDTQYF.

Here the CDR3 reads CASSSYHGRTGRPTDTQYF. In nucleotides, the CDR3 is TGTGCCAGCAGCTCCTACCACGGTCGGACAGGGCGACCCACAGATACGCAGTATTTT. The chain couples TRBV11-2 to TRBJ2-3; TRBD1 agrees at 8 bases. The CDR3 contains 19 residues. The germline CDR1 and CDR2 sequences are SGHAT and FQNNGV. Losses at the gene ends were 4 bases for V and 2 bases for J; bases not matched to a gene: 17.

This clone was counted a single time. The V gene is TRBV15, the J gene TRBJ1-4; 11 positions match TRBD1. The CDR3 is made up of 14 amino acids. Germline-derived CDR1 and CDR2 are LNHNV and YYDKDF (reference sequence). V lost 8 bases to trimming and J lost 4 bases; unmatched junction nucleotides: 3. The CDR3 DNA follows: TGTGCCACCGCCGGGACAGGGGGTAATGAAAAACTGTTTTTT. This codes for CATAGTGGNEKLFF.

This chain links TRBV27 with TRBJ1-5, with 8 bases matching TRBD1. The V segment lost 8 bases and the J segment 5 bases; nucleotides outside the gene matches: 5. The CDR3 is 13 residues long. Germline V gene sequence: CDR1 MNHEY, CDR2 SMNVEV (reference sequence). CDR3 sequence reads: CASSSTGDQPQHF. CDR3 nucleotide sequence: TGTGCCAGCTCATCGACAGGGGATCAGCCCCAGCATTTT.

The CDR3 loop is CASSYFRNAGTEAFF. The CDR3 DNA reads TGTGCCAGCAGTTACTTTCGAAATGCGGGCACTGAAGCTTTCTTT. The rearrangement links TRBV6-6 to TRBJ1-1; no firm D call. Trimming took off 1 base at V and 4 bases at J, with 13 bases between the two ends. Germline V lookup: CDR1 MNHNY, CDR2 SVGAGI (reference sequence). The CDR3 consists of 15 residues.

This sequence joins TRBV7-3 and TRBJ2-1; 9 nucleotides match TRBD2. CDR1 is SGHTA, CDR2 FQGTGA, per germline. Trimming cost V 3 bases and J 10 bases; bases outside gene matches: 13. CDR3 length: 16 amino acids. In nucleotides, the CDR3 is TGTGCCAGCAGCTTTCCGGGACTAGCCGCCCCCGGGGAGCAGTTCTTC. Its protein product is CASSFPGLAAPGEQFF.

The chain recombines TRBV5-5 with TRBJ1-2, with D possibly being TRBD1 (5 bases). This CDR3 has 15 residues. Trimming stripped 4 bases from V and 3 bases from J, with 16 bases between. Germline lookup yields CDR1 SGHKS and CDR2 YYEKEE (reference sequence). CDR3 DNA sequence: TGTGCCAGCAGCCTAGAATACGGGGGAGACTATGGCTACACCTTC. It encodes CASSLEYGGDYGYTF.

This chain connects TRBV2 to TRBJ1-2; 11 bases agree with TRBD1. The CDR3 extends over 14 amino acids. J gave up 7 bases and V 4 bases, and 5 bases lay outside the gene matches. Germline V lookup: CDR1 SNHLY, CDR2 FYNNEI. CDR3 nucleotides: TGTGCCAGCAGTGTTTCGGACAGGGGGCTTGGCTACACCTTC. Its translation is CASSVSDRGLGYTF.

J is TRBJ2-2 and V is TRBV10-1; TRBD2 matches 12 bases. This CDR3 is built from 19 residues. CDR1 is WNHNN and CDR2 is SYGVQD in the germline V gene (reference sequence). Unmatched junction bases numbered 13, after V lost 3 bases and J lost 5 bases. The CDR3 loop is CASSDLGLAGRMSTGELFF. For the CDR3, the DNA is TGCGCCAGCAGTGATCTGGGACTAGCGGGTCGCATGAGTACCGGGGAGCTGTTTTTT.